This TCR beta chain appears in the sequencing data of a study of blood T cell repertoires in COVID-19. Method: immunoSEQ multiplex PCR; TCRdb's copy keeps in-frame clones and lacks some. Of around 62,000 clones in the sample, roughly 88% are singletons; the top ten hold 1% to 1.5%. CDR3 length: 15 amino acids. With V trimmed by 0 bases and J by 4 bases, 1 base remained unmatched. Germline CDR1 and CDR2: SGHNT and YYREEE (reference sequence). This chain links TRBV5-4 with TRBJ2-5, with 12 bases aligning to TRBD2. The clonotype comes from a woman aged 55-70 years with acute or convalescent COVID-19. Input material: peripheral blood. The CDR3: CASSLVLAGGETQYF. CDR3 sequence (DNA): TGTGCCAGCAGCTTGGTACTAGCGGGAGGAGAGACCCAGTACTTC.